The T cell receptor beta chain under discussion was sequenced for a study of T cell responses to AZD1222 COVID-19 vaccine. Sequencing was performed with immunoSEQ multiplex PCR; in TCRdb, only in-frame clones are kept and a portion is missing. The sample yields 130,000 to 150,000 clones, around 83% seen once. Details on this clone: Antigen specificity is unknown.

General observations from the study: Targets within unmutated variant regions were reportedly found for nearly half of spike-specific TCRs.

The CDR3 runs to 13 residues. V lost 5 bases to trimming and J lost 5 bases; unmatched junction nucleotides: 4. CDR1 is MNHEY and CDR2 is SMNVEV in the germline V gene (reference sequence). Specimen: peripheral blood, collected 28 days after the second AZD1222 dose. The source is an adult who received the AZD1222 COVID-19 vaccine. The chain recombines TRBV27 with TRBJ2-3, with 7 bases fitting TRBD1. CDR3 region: CASSRNRGDTQYF. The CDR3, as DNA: TGTGCCAGCAGTCGAAACAGGGGAGATACGCAGTATTTT.